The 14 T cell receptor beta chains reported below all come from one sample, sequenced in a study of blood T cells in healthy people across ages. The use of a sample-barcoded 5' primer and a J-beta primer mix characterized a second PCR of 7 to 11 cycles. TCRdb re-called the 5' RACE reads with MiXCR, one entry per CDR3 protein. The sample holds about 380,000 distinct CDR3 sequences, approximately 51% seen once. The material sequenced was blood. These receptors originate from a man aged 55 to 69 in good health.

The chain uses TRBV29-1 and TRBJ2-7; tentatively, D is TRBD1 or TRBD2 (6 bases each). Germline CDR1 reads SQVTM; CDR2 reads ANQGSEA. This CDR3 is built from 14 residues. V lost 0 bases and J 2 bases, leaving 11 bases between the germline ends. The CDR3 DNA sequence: TGCAGCGTTGAAGATGAGGGGGGAACCTACGAGCAGTACTTC. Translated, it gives CSVEDEGGTYEQYF.

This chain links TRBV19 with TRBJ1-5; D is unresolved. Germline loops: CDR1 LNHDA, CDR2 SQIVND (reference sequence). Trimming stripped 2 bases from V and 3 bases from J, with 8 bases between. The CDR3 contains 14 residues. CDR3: CASSITSINQPQHF. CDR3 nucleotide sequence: TGTGCCAGTAGTATAACTTCCATCAATCAGCCCCAGCATTTT.

The CDR3 loop is CASSSGGHRSEQYF. The CDR3 DNA sequence: TGTGCCAGCAGTTCAGGGGGCCACAGGAGCGAGCAGTACTTC. The rearrangement links TRBV12-3 or TRBV12-4 to TRBJ2-5, with 8 bases that match TRBD1. The J call may be mistaken, given a closer DNA end match to TRBJ2-7. The CDR3 is 14 residues long.

In nucleotides, the CDR3 is TGCGCCAGCAGTGGGTCGAAAATCGGGTCGGACGAGCAGTACTTC. This gives the protein CASSGSKIGSDEQYF. The chain is built from TRBV10-1 and TRBJ2-5; D uncertain. The J call may be wrong; the DNA end is better matched by TRBJ2-7. The germline CDR1 and CDR2 sequences are WNHNN and SYGVQD (reference sequence). The length of the CDR3 is 15 residues.

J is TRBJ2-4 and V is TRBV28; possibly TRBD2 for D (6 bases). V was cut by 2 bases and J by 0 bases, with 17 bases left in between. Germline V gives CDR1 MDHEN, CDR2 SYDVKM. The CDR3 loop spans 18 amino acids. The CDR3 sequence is CASSLIGGSLLAKNIQYF. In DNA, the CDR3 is TGTGCCAGCAGTTTAATTGGGGGGAGTCTTCTAGCCAAAAACATTCAGTACTTC.

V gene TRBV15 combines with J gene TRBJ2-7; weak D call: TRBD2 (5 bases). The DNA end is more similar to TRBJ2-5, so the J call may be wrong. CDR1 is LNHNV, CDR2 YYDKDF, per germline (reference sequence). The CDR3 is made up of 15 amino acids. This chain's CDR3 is CATSRDVAGKETQYF. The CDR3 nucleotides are TGTGCCACCAGCAGAGATGTCGCCGGGAAAGAGACCCAGTACTTC.

The chain's CDR3 is CASSPGTSGRNEQFF. The CDR3 bases are TGTGCCAGCAGTCCTGGGACTAGCGGGAGGAATGAGCAGTTCTTC. The gene calls are TRBV27 and TRBJ2-1, with TRBD2 matching 15 bases. The CDR3 runs to 15 residues. J lost 7 bases, V lost 5 bases, and 3 bases had no gene match. Germline V lookup: CDR1 MNHEY, CDR2 SMNVEV (reference sequence).

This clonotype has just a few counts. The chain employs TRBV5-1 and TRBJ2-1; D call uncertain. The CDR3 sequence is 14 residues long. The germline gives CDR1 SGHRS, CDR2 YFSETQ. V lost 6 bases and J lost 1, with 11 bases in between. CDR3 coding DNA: TGCGCCAGCACGCTCGGTGGTTCCTACAATGAGCAGTTCTTC. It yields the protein CASTLGGSYNEQFF.

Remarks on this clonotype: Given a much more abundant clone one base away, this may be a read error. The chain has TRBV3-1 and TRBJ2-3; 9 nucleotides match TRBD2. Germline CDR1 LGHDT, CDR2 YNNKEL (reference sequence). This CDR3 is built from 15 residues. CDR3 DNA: TGTGCCAGCAGCCAAGGCGGGGGGGCCTCAGATGCGCAGTATTTT. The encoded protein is CASSQGGGASDAQYF.

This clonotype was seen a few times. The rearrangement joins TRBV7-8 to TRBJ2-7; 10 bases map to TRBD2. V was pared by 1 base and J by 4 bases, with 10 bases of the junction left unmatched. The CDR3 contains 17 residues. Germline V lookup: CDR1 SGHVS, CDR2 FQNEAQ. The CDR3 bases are TGTGCCAGCAGCTTAGGAGCGAGTGGACTAGCGGCTTACGAGCAGTACTTC. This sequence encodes CASSLGASGLAAYEQYF.

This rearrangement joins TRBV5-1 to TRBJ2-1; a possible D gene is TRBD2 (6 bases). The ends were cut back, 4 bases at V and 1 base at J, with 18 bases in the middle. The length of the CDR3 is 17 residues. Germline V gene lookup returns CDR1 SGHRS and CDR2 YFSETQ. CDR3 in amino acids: CASSAFGGSRSYNEQFF. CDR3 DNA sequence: TGCGCCAGCAGCGCCTTTGGGGGGTCTAGGTCCTACAATGAGCAGTTCTTC. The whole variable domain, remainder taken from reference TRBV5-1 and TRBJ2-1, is KAGVTQTPRYLIKTRGQQVTLSCSPISGHRSVSWYQQTPGQGLQFLFEYFSETQRNKGNFPGRFSGRQFSNSRSEMNVSTLELGDSALYLCASSAFGGSRSYNEQFFGPGTRLTVL.

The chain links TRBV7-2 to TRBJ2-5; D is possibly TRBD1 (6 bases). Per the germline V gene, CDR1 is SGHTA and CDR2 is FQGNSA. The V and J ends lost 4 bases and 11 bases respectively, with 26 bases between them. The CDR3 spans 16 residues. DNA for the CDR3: TGTGCCAGCAGCTCAGGGGCAATACAGGGTCAGAATGAGCAGTACTTC. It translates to CASSSGAIQGQNEQYF.

The CDR3 DNA sequence: TGTGCCATCATGGCAGGAGGAAGTACTTTCTTT. Encoded protein: CAIMAGGSTFF. This chain links TRBV10-3 with TRBJ1-1; D remains ambiguous. V dropped 7 bases and J dropped 12 bases, with 15 bases sitting between them. Looked up from germline, CDR1 is ENHRY and CDR2 is SYGVKD. The CDR3 spans 11 residues.

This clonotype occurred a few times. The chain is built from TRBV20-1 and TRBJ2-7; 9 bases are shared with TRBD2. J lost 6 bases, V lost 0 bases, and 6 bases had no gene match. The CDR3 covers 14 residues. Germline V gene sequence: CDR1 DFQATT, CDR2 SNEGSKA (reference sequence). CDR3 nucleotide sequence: TGCAGTGCTAGAGATAGCGGGAGTTTAAGCGAGCAGTACTTC. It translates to CSARDSGSLSEQYF.